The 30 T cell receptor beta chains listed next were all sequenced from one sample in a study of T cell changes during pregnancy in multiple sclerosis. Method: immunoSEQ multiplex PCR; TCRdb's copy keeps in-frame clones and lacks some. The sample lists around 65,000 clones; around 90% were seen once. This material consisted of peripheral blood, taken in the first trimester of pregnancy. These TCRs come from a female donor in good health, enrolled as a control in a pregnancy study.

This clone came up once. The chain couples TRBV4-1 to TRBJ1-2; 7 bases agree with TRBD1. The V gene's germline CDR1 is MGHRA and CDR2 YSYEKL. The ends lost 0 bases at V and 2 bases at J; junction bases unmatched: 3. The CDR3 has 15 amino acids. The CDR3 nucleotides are TGCGCCAGCAGCCAAGATAGGGGGCCCAACTATGGCTACACCTTC. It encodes CASSQDRGPNYGYTF.

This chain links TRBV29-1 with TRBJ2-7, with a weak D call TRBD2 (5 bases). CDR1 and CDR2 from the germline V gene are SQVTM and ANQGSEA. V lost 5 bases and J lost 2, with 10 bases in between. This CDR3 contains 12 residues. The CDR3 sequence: CSVTDGTYEQYF. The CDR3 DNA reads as TGCAGCGTTACGGACGGGACCTACGAGCAGTACTTC.

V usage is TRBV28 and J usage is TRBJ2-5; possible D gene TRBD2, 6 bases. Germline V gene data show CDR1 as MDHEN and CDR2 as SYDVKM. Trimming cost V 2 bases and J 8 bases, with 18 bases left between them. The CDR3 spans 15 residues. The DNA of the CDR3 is TGTGCCAGCAGTTTAGAACTCTCGGGAGTCGATACCCAGTACTTC. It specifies CASSLELSGVDTQYF.

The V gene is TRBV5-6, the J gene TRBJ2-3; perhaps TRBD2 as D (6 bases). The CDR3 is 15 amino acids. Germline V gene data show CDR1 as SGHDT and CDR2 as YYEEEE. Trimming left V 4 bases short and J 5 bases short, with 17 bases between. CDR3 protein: CASSPGSLGGDTQYF. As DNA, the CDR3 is TGTGCCAGCAGCCCGGGGTCCCTCGGGGGAGATACGCAGTATTTT.

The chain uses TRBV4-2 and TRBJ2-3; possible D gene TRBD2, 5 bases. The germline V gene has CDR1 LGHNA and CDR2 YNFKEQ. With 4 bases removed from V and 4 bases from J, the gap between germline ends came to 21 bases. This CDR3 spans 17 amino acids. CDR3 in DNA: TGTGCCAGCAGCCGTTCCGATTCTAGGACTGAGGCAGATACGCAGTATTTT. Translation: CASSRSDSRTEADTQYF.

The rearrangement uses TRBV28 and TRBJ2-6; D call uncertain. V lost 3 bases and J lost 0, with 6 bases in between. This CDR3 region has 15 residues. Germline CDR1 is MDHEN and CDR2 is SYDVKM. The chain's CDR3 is CASSFEHSGANVLTF. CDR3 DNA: TGTGCCAGCAGTTTCGAACACTCTGGGGCCAACGTCCTGACTTTC.

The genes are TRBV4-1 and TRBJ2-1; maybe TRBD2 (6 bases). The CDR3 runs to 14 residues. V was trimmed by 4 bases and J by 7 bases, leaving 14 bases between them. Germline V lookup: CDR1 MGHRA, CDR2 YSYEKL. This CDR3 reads CASSPGLLGNEQFF. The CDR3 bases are TGCGCCAGCAGCCCGGGACTTCTAGGGAATGAGCAGTTCTTC.

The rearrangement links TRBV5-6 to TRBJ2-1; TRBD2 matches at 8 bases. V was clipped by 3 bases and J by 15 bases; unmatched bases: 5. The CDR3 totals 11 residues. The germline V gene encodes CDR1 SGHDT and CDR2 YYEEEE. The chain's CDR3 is CASSSGTRSFF. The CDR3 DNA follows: TGTGCCAGCAGCTCCGGGACTAGGTCGTTCTTC. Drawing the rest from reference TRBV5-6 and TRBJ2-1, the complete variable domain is DAGVTQSPTHLIKTRGQQVTLRCSPKSGHDTVSWYQQALGQGPQFIFQYYEEEERQRGNFPDRFSGHQFPNYSSELNVNALLLGDSALYLCASSSGTRSFFGPGTRLTVL.

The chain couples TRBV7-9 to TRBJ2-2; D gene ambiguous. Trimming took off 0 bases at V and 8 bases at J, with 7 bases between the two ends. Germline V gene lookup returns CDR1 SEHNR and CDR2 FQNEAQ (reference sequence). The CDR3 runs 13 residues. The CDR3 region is CASSLAIGGELFF. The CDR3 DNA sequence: TGTGCCAGCAGCTTAGCGATCGGTGGGGAGCTGTTTTTT. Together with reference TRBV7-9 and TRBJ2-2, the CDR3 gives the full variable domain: DTGVSQNPRHKITKRGQNVTFRCDPISEHNRLYWYRQTLGQGPEFLTYFQNEAQLEKSRLLSDRFSAERPKGSFSTLEIQRTEQGDSAMYLCASSLAIGGELFFGEGSRLTVL.

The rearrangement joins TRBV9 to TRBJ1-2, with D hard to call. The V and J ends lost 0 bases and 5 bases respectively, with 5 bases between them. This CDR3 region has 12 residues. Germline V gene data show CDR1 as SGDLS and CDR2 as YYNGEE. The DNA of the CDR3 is TGTGCCAGCAGCGTAGGAGGTTATGGCTACACCTTC. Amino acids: CASSVGGYGYTF. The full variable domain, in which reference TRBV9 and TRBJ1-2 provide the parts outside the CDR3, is DSGVTQTPKHLITATGQRVTLRCSPRSGDLSVYWYQQSLDQGLQFLIQYYNGEERAKGNILERFSAQQFPDLHSELNLSSLELGDSALYFCASSVGGYGYTFGSGTRLTVV.

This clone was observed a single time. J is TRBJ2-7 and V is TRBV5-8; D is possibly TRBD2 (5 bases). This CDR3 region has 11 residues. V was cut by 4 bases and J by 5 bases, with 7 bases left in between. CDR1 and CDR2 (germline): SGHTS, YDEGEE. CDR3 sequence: CASSPRDEQYF. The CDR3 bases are TGTGCCAGCAGCCCGAGGGACGAGCAGTACTTC.

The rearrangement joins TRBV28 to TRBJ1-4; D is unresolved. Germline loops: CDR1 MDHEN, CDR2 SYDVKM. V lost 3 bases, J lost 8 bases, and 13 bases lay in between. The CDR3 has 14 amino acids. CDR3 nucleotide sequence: TGTGCCAGCAGTTTGGGCGGGATGTCGGAAAAACTGTTTTTT. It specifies CASSLGGMSEKLFF.

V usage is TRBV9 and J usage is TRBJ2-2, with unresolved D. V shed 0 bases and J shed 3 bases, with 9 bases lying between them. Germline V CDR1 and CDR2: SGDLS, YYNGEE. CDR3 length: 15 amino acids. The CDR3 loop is CASSVDSYYTGELFF. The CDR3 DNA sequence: TGTGCCAGCAGCGTAGACTCTTACTACACCGGGGAGCTGTTTTTT.

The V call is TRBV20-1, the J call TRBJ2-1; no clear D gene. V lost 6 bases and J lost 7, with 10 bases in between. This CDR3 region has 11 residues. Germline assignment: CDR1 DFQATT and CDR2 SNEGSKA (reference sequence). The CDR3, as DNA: TGCAGTGCCCTAAACCGGAATGAGCAGTTCTTC. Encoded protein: CSALNRNEQFF.

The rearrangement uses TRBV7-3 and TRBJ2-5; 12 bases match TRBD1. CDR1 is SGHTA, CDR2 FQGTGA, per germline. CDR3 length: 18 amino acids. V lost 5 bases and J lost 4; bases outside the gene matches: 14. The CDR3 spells CASSATGTGGAFVETQYF. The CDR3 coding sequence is TGTGCCAGCAGCGCGACCGGGACAGGGGGCGCGTTTGTAGAGACCCAGTACTTC.

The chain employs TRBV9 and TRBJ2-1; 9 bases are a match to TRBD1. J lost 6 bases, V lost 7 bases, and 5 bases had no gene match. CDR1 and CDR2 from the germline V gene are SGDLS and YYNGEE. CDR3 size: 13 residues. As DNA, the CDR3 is TGTGCCAGCGACAGGGGGGGAATCAATGAGCAGTTCTTC. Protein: CASDRGGINEQFF.

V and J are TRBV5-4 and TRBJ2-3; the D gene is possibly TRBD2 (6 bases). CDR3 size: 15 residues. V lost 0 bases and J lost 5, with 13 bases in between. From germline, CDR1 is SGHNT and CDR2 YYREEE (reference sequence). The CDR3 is CASSLVAAGGDTQYF. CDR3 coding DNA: TGTGCCAGCAGCTTGGTAGCAGCCGGGGGAGATACGCAGTATTTT.

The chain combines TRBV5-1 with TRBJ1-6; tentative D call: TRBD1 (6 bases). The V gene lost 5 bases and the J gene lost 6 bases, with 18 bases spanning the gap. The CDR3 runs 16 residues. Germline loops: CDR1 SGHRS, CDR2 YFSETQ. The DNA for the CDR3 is TGCGCCAGCAGTGAGAGGGGGTTTTCGAGTAATTCACCCCTCCACTTT. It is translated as CASSERGFSSNSPLHF.

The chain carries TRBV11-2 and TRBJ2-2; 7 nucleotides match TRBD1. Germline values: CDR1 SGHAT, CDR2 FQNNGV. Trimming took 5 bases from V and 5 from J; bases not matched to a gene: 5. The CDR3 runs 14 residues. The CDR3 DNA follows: TGTGCCAGCAGCCGCCGACAGGGAACCGGGGAGCTGTTTTTT. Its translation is CASSRRQGTGELFF.

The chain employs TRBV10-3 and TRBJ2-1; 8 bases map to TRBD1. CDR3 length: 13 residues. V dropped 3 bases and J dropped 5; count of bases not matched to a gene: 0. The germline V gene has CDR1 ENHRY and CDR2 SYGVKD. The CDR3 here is CAISEQGDNEQFF. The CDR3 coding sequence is TGTGCCATCAGTGAACAGGGGGACAATGAGCAGTTCTTC.

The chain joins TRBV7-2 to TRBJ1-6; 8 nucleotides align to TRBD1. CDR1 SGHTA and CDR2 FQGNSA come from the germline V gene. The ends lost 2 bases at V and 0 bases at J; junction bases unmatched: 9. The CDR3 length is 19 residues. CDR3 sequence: CASSLTWTGTNSYNSPLHF. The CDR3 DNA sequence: TGTGCCAGCAGCTTAACCTGGACAGGGACGAACTCCTATAATTCACCCCTCCACTTT.

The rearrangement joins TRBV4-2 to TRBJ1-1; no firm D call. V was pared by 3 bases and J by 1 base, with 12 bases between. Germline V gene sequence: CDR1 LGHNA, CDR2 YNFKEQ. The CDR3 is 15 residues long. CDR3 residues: CASSQGPLGNTEAFF. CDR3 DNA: TGTGCCAGCAGCCAGGGCCCCCTGGGGAACACTGAAGCTTTCTTT.

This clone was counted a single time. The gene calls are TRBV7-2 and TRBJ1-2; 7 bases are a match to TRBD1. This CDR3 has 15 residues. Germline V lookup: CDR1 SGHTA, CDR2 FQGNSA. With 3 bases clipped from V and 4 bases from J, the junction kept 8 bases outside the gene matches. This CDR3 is CASSLGDSLSYGYTF. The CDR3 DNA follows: TGTGCCAGCAGCTTGGGGGACAGTTTGTCCTATGGCTACACCTTC.

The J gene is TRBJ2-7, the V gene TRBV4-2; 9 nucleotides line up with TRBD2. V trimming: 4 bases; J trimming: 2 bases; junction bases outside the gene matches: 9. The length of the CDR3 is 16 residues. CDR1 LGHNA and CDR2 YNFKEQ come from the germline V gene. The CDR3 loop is CASSPESRGGTYEQYF. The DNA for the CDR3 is TGTGCCAGCAGCCCCGAATCGCGGGGGGGGACCTACGAGCAGTACTTC.

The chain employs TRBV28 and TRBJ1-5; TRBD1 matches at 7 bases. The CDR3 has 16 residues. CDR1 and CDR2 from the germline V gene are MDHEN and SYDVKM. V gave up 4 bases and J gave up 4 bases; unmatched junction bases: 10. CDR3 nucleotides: TGTGCCAGCAGTTCACGTAACAGGGGAATAAATCAGCCCCAGCATTTT. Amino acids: CASSSRNRGINQPQHF.

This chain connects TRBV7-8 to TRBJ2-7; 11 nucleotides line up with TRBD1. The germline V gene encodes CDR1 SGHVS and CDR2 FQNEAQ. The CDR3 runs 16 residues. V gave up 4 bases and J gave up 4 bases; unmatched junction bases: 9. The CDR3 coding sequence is TGTGCCAGCAGCTCCCATATGGGACAGGGGGGTTACGAGCAGTACTTC. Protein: CASSSHMGQGGYEQYF. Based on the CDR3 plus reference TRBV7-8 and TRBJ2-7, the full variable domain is GAGVSQSPRYKVAKRGQDVALRCDPISGHVSLFWYQQALGQGPEFLTYFQNEAQLDKSGLPSDRFFAERPEGSVSTLKIQRTQQEDSAVYLCASSSHMGQGGYEQYFGPGTRLTVT.

The CDR3: CASSPPRDRGFTEAFF. CDR3 coding DNA: TGTGCCAGCAGTCCCCCACGGGACAGGGGATTCACTGAAGCTTTCTTT. The V gene is TRBV28, the J gene TRBJ1-1; TRBD1 aligns across 10 bases. Unmatched junction bases numbered 10, after V lost 5 bases and J lost 4 bases. CDR3 length: 16 residues. CDR1 is MDHEN and CDR2 is SYDVKM in the germline V gene.

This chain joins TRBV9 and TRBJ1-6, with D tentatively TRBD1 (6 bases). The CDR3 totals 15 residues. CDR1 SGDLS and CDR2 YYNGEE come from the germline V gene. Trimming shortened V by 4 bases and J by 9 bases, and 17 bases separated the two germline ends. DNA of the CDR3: TGTGCCAGCAGCCCGGAACAGGGCCCAGTTTCACCCCTCCACTTT. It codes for CASSPEQGPVSPLHF.

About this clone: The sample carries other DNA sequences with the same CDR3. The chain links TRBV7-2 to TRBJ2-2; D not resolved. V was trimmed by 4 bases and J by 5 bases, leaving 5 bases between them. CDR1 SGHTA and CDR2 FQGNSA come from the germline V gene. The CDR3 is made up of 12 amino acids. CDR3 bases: TGTGCCAGCAGCTCCAGGACCGGGGAGCTGTTTTTT. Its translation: CASSSRTGELFF.

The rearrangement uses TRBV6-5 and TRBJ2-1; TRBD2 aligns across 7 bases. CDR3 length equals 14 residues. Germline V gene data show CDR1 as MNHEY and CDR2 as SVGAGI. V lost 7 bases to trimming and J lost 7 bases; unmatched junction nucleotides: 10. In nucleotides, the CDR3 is TGTGCCAGCATAGGCGCGGGAGTCCGGAATGAGCAGTTCTTC. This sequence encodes CASIGAGVRNEQFF.